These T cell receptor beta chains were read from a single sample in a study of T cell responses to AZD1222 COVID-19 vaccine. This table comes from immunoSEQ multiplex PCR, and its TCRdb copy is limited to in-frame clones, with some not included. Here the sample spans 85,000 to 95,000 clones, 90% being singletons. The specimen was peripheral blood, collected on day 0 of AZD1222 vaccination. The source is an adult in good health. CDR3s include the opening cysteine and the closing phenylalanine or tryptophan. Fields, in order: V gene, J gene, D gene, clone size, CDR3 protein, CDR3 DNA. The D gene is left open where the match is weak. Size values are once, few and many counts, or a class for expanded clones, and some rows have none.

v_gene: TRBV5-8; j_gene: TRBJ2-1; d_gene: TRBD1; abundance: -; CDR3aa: CASSKPGQGRRKQFF; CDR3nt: TGTGCCAGCAGTAAACCGGGACAGGGACGACGGAAGCAGTTCTTC
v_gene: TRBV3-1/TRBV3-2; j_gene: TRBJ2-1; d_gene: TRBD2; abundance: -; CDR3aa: CASSPRLAGGGNEQFF; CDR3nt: TGTGCCAGCAGCCCTCGACTAGCGGGGGGAGGGAATGAGCAGTTCTTC
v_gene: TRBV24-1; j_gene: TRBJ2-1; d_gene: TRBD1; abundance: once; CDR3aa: CATSETGGPYNEQFF; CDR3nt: TGTGCCACCAGTGAAACAGGGGGTCCCTACAATGAGCAGTTCTTC
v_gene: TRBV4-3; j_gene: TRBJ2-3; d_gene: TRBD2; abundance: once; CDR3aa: CASSQVPSGGADTQYF; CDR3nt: TGCGCCAGCAGCCAAGTTCCTAGCGGGGGGGCAGATACGCAGTATTTT
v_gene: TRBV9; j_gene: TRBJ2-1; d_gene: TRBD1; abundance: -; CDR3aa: CASSATGQGTNEQFF; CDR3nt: TGTGCCAGCAGCGCCACGGGACAGGGGACCAATGAGCAGTTCTTC
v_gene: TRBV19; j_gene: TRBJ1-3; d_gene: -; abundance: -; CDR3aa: CASSKEGAGNTIYF; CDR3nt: TGTGCCAGTAGTAAGGAGGGTGCTGGAAACACCATATATTTT
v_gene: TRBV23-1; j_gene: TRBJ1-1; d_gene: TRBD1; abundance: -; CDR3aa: CASSQSGTGEVRTEAFF; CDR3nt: TGCGCCAGCAGTCAATCCGGGACAGGGGAGGTGAGGACTGAAGCTTTCTTT
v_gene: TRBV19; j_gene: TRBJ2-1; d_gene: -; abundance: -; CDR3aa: CASSIPAYNEQFF; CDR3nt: TGTGCCAGTAGTATCCCCGCTTACAATGAGCAGTTCTTC
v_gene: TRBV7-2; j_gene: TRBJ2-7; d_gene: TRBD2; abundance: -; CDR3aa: CASSFSGPSYEQYF; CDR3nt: TGTGCCAGCAGCTTTAGCGGGCCCTCCTACGAGCAGTACTTC
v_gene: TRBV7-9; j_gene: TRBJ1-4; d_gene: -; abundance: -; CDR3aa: CASSTPRDYPNEKLFF; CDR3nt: TGTGCCAGCAGCACACCCCGAGATTATCCTAATGAAAAACTGTTTTTT
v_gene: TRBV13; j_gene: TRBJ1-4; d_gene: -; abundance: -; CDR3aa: CASSLKRQGFNEKLFF; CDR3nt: TGTGCCAGCAGCTTAAAGCGGCAGGGCTTTAATGAAAAACTGTTTTTT
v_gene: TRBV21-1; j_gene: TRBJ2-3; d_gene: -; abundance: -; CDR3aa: CASSLSDRGRTDTQYF; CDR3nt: TGTGCCAGCAGCCTCTCGGACAGGGGGAGGACAGATACGCAGTATTTT
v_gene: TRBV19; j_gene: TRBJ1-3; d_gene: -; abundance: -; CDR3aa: CASSVDGGNTIYF; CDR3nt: TGTGCCAGTAGCGTAGATGGCGGAAACACCATATATTTT
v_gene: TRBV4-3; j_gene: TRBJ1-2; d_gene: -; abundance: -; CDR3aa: CASSLTTRDYGYTF; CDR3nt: TGCGCCAGCAGCCTGACGACCAGGGACTATGGCTACACCTTC
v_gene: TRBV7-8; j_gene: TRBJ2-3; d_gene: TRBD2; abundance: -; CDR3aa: CASLPKRGGANTQYF; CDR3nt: TGTGCCAGCCTACCCAAGCGGGGGGGAGCAAATACGCAGTATTTT
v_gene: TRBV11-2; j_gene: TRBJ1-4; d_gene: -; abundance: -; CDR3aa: CAGGTGPNEKLFF; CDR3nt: TGTGCCGGGGGCACGGGGCCTAATGAAAAACTGTTTTTT
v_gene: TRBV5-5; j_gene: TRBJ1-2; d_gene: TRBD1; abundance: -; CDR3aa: CASRQGVLADNYGYTF; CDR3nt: TGTGCCAGCAGACAGGGGGTTCTGGCTGATAACTATGGCTACACCTTC
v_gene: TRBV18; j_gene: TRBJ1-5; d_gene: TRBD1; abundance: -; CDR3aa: CASSPFVGGYDQPQHF; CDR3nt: TGTGCCAGCTCACCCTTTGTAGGGGGCTATGATCAGCCCCAGCATTTT
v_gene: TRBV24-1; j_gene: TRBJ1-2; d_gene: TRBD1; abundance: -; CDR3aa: CATSDPGTAEGYGYTF; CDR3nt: TGTGCCACCAGTGATCCCGGGACAGCTGAGGGGTATGGCTACACCTTC
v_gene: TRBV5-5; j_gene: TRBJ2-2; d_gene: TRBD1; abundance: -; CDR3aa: CASSPRGQGANTGELFF; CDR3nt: TGTGCCAGCAGCCCAAGGGGGCAGGGGGCGAACACCGGGGAGCTGTTTTTT
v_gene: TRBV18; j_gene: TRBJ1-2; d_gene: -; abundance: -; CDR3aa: CASSPDSAYGYTF; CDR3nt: TGTGCCAGCTCACCAGACAGCGCCTATGGCTACACCTTC
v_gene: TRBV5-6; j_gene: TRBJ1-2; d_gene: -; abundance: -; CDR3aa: CASSLGTIGYTF; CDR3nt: TGTGCCAGCAGCTTGGGGACTATCGGCTACACCTTC
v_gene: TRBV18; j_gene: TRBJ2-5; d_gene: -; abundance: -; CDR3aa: CASSGSAGQETQYF; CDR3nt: TGTGCCAGCTCCGGTTCGGCAGGGCAAGAGACCCAGTACTTC
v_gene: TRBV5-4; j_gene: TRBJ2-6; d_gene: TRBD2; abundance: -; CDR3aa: CASSQPPGRAGANVLTF; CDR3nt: TGTGCCAGCAGCCAACCACCGGGGAGGGCTGGGGCCAACGTCCTGACTTTC
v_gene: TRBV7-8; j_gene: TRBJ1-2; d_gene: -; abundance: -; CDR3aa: CASSPIRTGYGYTF; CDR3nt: TGTGCCAGCAGCCCGATTCGGACGGGCTATGGCTACACCTTC
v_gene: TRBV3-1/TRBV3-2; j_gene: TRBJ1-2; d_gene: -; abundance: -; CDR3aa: CASSQRPYGYTF; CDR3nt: TGTGCCAGCAGCCAAAGGCCTTATGGCTACACCTTC
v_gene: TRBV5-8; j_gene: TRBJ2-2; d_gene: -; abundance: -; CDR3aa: CASSLVLGGTGELFF; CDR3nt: TGTGCCAGCAGCTTGGTCCTTGGGGGGACCGGGGAGCTGTTTTTT
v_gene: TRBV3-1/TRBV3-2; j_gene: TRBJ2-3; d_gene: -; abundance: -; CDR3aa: CASSQVSTDTQYF; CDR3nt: TGTGCCAGCAGCCAGGTTAGCACAGATACGCAGTATTTT
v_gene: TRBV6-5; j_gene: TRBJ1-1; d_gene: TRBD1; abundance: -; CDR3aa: CASSYSTGWMNTEAFF; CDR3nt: TGTGCCAGCAGTTACTCGACAGGGTGGATGAACACTGAAGCTTTCTTT
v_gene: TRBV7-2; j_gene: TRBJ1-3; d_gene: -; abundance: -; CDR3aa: CASSPPGRPGNTIYF; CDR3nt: TGTGCCAGCAGCCCCCCCGGCAGGCCCGGAAACACCATATATTTT
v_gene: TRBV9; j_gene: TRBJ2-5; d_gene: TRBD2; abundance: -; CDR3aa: CASSVEPAGGWGKETQYF; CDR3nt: TGTGCCAGCAGCGTAGAGCCAGCGGGGGGCTGGGGCAAAGAGACCCAGTACTTC
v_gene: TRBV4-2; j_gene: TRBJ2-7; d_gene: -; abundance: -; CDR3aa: CASSQDGTSYEQYF; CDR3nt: TGTGCCAGCAGCCAAGATGGGACCTCCTACGAGCAGTACTTC
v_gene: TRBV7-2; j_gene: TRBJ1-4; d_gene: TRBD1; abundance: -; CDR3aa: CASSPGQGAGKLFF; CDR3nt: TGTGCCAGCAGCCCCGGACAGGGGGCGGGAAAACTGTTTTTT
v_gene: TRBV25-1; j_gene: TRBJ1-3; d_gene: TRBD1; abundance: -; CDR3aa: CASSGTGPGNTIYF; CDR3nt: TGTGCCAGCAGTGGGACAGGGCCCGGAAACACCATATATTTT
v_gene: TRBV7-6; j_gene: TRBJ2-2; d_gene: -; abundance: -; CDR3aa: CASSLGQGGNTGELFF; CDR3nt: TGTGCCAGCAGCTTAGGCCAGGGAGGGAACACCGGGGAGCTGTTTTTT
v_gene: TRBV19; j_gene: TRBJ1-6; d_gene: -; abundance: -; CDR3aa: CASRTPPDSPLHF; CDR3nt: TGTGCCAGCAGAACTCCCCCGGATTCACCCCTCCACTTT
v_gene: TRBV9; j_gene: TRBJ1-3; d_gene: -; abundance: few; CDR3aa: CASSVGGGATSGNTIYF; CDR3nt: TGTGCCAGCAGCGTAGGTGGGGGGGCGACCTCTGGAAACACCATATATTTT
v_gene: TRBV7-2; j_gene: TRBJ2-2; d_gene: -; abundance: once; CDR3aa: CASSLATGRRALGSGELFF; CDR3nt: TGTGCCAGCAGCTTAGCAACAGGACGGAGGGCCCTCGGGTCCGGGGAGCTGTTTTTT
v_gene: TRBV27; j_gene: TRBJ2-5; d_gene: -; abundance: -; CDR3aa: CASSPRRDPGETQYF; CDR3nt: TGTGCCAGCAGTCCTCGCCGGGATCCGGGGGAGACCCAGTACTTC
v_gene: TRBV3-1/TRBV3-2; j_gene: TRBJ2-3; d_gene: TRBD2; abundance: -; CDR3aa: CASSHPGLGFVGTDTQYF; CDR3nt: TGTGCCAGCAGCCACCCGGGACTAGGGTTTGTGGGCACAGATACGCAGTATTTT
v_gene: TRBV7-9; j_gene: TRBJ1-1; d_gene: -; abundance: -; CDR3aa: CASSFGPEAFF; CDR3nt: TGTGCCAGCAGCTTCGGGCCTGAAGCTTTCTTT
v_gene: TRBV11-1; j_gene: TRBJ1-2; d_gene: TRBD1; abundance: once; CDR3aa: CASSFQGTGNGYTF; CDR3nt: TGTGCCAGCAGCTTTCAGGGGACAGGGAACGGCTACACCTTC